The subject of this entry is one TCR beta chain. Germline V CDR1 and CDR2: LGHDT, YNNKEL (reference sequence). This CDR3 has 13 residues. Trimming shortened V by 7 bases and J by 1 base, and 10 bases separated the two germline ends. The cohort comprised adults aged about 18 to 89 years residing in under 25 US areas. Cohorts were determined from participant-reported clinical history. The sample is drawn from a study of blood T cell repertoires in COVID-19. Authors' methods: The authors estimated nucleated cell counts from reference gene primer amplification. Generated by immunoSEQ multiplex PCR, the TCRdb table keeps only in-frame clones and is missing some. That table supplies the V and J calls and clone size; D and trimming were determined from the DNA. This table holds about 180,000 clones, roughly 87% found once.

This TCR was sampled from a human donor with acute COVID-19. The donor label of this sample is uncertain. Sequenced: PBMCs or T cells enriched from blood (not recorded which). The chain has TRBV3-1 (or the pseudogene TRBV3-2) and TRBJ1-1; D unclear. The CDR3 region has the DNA TGTGCCAGCATTGGGAGGGAGAACACTGAAGCTTTCTTT. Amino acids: CASIGRENTEAFF.